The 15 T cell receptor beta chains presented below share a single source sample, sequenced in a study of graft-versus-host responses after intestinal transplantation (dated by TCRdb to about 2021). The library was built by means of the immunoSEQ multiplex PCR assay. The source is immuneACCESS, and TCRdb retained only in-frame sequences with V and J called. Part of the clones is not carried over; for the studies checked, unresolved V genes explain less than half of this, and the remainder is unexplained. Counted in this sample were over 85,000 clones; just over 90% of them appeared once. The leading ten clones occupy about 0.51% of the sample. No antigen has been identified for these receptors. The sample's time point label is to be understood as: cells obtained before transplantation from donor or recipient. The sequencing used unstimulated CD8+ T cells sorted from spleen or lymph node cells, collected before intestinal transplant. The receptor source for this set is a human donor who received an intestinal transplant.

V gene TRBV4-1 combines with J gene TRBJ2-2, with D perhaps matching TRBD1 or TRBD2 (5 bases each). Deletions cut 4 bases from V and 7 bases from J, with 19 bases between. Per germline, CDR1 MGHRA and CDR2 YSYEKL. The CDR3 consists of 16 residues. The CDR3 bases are TGCGCCAGCAGCCCTGGGACGCTAGAATTAGACGGGGAGCTGTTTTTT. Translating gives CASSPGTLELDGELFF.

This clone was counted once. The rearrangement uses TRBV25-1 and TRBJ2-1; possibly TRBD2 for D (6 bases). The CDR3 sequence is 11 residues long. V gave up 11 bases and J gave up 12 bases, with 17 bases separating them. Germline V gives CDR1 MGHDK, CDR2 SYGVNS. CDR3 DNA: TGTGCCTCAATATCGGGACTCCGGCAGTTCTTC. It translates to CASISGLRQFF.

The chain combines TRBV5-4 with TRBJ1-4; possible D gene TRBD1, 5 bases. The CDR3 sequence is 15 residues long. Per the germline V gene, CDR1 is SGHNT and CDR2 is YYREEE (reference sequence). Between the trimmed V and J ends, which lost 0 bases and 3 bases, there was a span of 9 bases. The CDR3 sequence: CASSLGQTPNEKLFF. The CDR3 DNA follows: TGTGCCAGCAGCTTGGGACAGACCCCTAATGAAAAACTGTTTTTT.

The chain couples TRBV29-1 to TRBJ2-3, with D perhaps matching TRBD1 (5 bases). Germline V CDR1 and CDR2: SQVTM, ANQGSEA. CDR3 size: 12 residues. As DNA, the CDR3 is TGCCTGACAGAATATAGCACAGATACGCAGTATTTT. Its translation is CLTEYSTDTQYF.

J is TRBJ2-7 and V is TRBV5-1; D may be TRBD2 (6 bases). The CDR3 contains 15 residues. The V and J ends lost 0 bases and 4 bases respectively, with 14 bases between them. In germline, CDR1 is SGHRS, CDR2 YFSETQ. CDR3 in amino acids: CASSLDYGDLYEQYF. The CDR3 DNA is TGCGCCAGCAGCTTGGATTACGGGGACTTATACGAGCAGTACTTC.

Written as DNA, the CDR3 is TGCGCCAGCAGCTTCCCGGGACAGGGGGCCTACGAGCAGTACTTC. Translating it yields CASSFPGQGAYEQYF. The J gene is TRBJ2-7, the V gene TRBV5-1, with 11 bases matching TRBD1. CDR1 is SGHRS and CDR2 is YFSETQ in the germline V gene. With V trimmed by 2 bases and J by 2 bases, 3 bases remained unmatched. The CDR3 has 15 residues.

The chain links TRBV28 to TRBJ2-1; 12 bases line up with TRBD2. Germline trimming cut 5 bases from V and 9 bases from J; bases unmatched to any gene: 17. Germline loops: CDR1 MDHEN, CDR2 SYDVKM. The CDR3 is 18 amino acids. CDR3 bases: TGTGCCAGCAGTCTTACCTCCAGACTAGCGGGAGTTTCGAGTGAGCAGTTCTTC. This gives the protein CASSLTSRLAGVSSEQFF.

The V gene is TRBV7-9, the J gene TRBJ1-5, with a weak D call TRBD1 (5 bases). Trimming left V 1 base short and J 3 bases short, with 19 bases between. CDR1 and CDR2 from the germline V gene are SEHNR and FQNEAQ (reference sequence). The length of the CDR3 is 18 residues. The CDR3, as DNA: TGTGCCAGCAGCTTAGGGCCCCCTACGGGACGAATCAATCAGCCCCAGCATTTT. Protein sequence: CASSLGPPTGRINQPQHF.

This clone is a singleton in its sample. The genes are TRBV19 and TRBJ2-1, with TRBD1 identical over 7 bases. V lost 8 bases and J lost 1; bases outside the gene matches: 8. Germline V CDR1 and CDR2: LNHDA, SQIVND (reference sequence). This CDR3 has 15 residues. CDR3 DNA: TGTGCCAGTGCCACAGGGGTTTCATCCTACAATGAGCAGTTCTTC. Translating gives CASATGVSSYNEQFF.

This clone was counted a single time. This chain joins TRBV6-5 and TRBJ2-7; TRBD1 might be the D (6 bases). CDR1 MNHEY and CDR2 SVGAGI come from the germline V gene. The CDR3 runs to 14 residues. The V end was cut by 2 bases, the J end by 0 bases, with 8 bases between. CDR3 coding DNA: TGTGCCAGCAGTTACGGACAGAGCTCCTACGAGCAGTACTTC. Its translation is CASSYGQSSYEQYF.

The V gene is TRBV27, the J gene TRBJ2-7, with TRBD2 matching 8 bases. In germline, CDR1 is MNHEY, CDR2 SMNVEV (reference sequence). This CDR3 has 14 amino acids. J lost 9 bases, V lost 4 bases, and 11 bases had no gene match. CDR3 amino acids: CASSSGTRGFVQYF. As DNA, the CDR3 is TGTGCCAGCAGTTCCGGGACTAGGGGATTTGTGCAGTACTTC.

The CDR3 loop is CAWSDGNEQFF. CDR3 in DNA: TGTGCCTGGAGTGACGGTAATGAGCAGTTCTTC. The V gene is TRBV30, the J gene TRBJ2-1; no firm D call. The CDR3 consists of 11 residues. V lost 1 base and J 7 bases, leaving 5 bases between the germline ends. CDR1 is GTSNPN and CDR2 is SVGIG in the germline V gene (reference sequence). Filled out from reference TRBV30 and TRBJ2-1, the complete variable domain reads SQTIHQWPATLVQPVGSPLSLECTVEGTSNPNLYWYRQAAGRGLQLLFYSVGIGQISSEVPQNLSASRPQDRQFILSSKKLLLSDSGFYLCAWSDGNEQFFGPGTRLTVL.

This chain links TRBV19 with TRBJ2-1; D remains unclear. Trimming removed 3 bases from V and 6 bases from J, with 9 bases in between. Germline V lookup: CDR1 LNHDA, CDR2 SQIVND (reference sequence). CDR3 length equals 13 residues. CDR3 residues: CASSIRFLNEQFF. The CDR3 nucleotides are TGTGCCAGTAGTATTAGATTCCTCAATGAGCAGTTCTTC.

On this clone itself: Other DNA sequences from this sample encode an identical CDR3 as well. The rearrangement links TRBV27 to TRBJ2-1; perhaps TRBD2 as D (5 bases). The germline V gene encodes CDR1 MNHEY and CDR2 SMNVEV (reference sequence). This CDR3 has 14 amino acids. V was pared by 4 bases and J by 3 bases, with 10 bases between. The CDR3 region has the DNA TGTGCCAGCAGTTCCGGACTGGACTACAATGAGCAGTTCTTC. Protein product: CASSSGLDYNEQFF.

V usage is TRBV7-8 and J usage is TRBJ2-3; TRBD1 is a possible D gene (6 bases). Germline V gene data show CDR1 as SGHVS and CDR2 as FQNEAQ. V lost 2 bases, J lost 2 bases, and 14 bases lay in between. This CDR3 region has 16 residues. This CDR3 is CASSLFQGLSTDTQYF. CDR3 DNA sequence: TGTGCCAGCAGCTTATTCCAGGGGCTATCCACAGATACGCAGTATTTT.